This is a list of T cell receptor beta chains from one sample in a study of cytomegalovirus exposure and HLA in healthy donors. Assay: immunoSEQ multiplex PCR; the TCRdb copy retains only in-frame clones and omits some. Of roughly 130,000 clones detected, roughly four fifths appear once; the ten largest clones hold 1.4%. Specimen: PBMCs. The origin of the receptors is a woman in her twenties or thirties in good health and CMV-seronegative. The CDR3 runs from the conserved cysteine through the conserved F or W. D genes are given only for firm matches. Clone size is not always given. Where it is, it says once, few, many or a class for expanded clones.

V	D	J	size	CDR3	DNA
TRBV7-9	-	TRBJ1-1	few	CASIGRGGGTEAFF	TGTGCCAGCATCGGTAGAGGTGGAGGCACTGAAGCTTTCTTT
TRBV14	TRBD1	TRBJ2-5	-	CASSRDSSETQYF	TGTGCCAGCAGCCGGGACAGTTCAGAGACCCAGTACTTC
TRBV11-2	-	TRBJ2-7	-	CASSSGGDIWSYEQYF	TGTGCCAGCAGCTCCGGTGGTGACATATGGTCCTACGAGCAGTACTTC
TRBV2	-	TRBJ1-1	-	CASLEESGTEAFF	TGTGCCAGCCTTGAGGAGTCGGGCACTGAAGCTTTCTTT
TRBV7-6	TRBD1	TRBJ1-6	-	CASSQTGTVNSPLHF	TGTGCCAGCAGCCAAACCGGGACAGTAAATTCACCCCTCCACTTT
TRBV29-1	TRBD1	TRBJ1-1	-	CSAQDRGNTEAFF	TGCAGCGCACAGGACAGGGGAAACACTGAAGCTTTCTTT
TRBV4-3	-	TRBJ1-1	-	CASSQARTLLAQDYTEAFF	TGCGCCAGCAGCCAAGCGCGGACCCTCCTAGCCCAGGATTACACTGAAGCTTTCTTT
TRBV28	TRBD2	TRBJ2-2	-	CASSLSSGEAGELFF	TGTGCCAGCAGTTTATCAAGCGGGGAAGCCGGGGAGCTGTTTTTT
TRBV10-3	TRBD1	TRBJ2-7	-	CAISEWYRTGLDEQYF	TGTGCCATCAGTGAGTGGTATAGGACAGGGCTCGACGAGCAGTACTTC
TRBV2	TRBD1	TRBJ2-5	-	CASVRDSGQETQYF	TGTGCCAGCGTCCGGGACAGCGGACAAGAGACCCAGTACTTC
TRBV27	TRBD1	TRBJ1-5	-	CASSRGGETQPQHF	TGTGCCAGCAGCCGAGGGGGCGAAACTCAGCCCCAGCATTTT
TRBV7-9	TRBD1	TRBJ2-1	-	CASSYRGSSYNEQFF	TGTGCCAGCAGCTACAGGGGCAGCTCCTACAATGAGCAGTTCTTC
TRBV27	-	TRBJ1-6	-	CATRLPQASSSYNSPLHF	TGTGCCACCAGACTCCCCCAAGCTTCTAGCTCCTATAATTCACCCCTCCACTTT
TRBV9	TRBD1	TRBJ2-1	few	CASSQDTGGAVNEQFF	TGTGCCAGCAGCCAAGATACAGGGGGCGCGGTCAATGAGCAGTTCTTC
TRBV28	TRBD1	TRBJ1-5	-	CASSSGQGFGQPQHF	TGTGCCAGCAGTAGTGGACAGGGGTTTGGTCAGCCCCAGCATTTT
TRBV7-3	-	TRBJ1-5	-	CASSLRAGQPQHF	TGTGCCAGCAGCTTAAGAGCGGGGCAGCCCCAGCATTTT
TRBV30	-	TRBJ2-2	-	CAWTEDTQTGELFF	TGTGCCTGGACTGAGGACACTCAGACCGGGGAGCTGTTTTTT
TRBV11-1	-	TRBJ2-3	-	CASSRDLRAPDTQYF	TGTGCCAGCAGCCGGGACTTGCGAGCCCCAGATACGCAGTATTTT
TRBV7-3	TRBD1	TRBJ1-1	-	CASSSDRGRKGDTEAFF	TGTGCCAGCAGTTCAGACAGGGGGCGAAAGGGGGACACTGAAGCTTTCTTT
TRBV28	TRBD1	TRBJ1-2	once	CASAETQGAYGYTF	TGTGCCAGCGCCGAGACACAGGGGGCGTATGGCTACACCTTC
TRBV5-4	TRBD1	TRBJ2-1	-	CASSLAVDRGINEQFF	TGTGCCAGCAGCTTGGCCGTAGACAGGGGCATCAATGAGCAGTTCTTC
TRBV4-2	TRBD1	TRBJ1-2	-	CASSQGTGRLTNYGYTF	TGTGCCAGCAGCCAAGGGACAGGGCGGCTTACTAACTATGGCTACACCTTC
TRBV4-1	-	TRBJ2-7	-	CASSQPGQRNEQYF	TGCGCCAGCAGCCAACCGGGACAACGAAACGAGCAGTACTTC
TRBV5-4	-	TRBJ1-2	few	CASSLVGQLYGYTF	TGTGCCAGCAGCTTGGTGGGGCAGCTCTATGGCTACACCTTC
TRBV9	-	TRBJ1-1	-	CASSVGTQNTEAFF	TGTGCCAGCAGCGTAGGGACACAGAACACTGAAGCTTTCTTT
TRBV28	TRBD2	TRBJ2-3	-	CASQTSGGAGGDTQYF	TGTGCCAGCCAGACTAGCGGGGGCGCCGGGGGTGATACGCAGTATTTT
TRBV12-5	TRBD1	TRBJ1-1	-	CASGSGTANTEAFF	TGTGCTAGTGGCTCCGGGACAGCGAACACTGAAGCTTTCTTT
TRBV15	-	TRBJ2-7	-	CATSRDEAGQYHEQYF	TGTGCCACCAGCAGAGATGAGGCGGGACAGTACCACGAGCAGTACTTC
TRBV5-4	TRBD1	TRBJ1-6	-	CASSGRTGESYNSPLHF	TGTGCCAGCAGCGGTAGGACAGGGGAGTCCTATAATTCACCCCTCCACTTT
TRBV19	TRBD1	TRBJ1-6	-	CASSMGQGYNSPLHF	TGTGCCAGTAGTATGGGACAGGGGTATAATTCACCCCTCCACTTT
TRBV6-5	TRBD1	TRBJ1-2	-	CASRAGGVGYTF	TGTGCCAGCAGGGCAGGGGGCGTAGGCTACACCTTC
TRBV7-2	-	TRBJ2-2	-	CASSQARTGELFF	TGTGCCAGCAGTCAAGCCCGCACCGGGGAGCTGTTTTTT
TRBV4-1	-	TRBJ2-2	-	CASSHPPWMRAGELFF	TGCGCCAGCAGCCACCCCCCTTGGATGAGGGCGGGGGAGCTGTTTTTT
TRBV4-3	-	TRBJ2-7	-	CASSQDWTEPYEQYF	TGCGCCAGCAGCCAAGATTGGACAGAGCCCTACGAGCAGTACTTC
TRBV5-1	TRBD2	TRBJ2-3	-	CASSSGGYTDTQYF	TGCGCCAGCAGCTCCGGGGGGTACACAGATACGCAGTATTTT
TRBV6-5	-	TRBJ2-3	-	CASSYTGDTQYF	TGTGCCAGCAGTTACACGGGAGATACGCAGTATTTT
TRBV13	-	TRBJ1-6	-	CASSAGQNFNSPLHF	TGTGCCAGCAGCGCTGGACAGAATTTTAATTCACCCCTCCACTTT
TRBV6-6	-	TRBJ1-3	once	CASRRQVRENTIYF	TGTGCCAGCAGACGTCAGGTCAGGGAAAACACCATATATTTT
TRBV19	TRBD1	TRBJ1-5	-	CASSWTGGKYQPQHF	TGTGCCAGTAGTTGGACAGGGGGAAAATATCAGCCCCAGCATTTT
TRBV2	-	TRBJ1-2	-	CASSEGVRGPGYTF	TGTGCCAGCAGTGAAGGGGTCAGGGGTCCGGGCTACACCTTC
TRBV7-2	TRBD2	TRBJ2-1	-	CASSSRLAGLSYNEQFF	TGTGCCAGCAGCTCGCGACTAGCGGGGTTGAGTTACAATGAGCAGTTCTTC
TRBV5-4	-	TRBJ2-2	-	CASSFGGQNTGELFF	TGTGCCAGCAGCTTCGGGGGTCAGAACACCGGGGAGCTGTTTTTT
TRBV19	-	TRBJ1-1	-	CASSRWGGTEAFF	TGTGCCAGTAGCCGATGGGGAGGCACTGAAGCTTTCTTT
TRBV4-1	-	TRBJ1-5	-	CASSQDWLRQNQPQHF	TGCGCCAGCAGCCAAGATTGGCTTCGACAGAATCAGCCCCAGCATTTT
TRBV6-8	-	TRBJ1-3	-	CASSYPGVWTNSGNTIYF	TGTGCCAGCAGCTACCCAGGGGTTTGGACCAACTCTGGAAACACCATATATTTT
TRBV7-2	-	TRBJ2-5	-	CASSFPGKETQYF	TGTGCCAGCAGCTTTCCAGGGAAAGAGACCCAGTACTTC
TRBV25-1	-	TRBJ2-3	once	CASRGNIDTQYF	TGTGCCAGCAGGGGCAATATAGATACGCAGTATTTT
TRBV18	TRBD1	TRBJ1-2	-	CASSPPTGLGYTF	TGTGCCAGCTCACCCCCGACAGGGTTAGGCTACACCTTC
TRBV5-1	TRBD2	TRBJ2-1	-	CASSWAGTSSYNEQFF	TGCGCCAGCAGCTGGGCCGGGACTAGCTCCTACAATGAGCAGTTCTTC
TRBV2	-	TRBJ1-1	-	CASRPTGTRTEAFF	TGTGCCAGCAGACCTACAGGGACGAGGACTGAAGCTTTCTTT
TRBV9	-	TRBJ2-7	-	CASSVDPRADEQYF	TGTGCCAGCAGCGTAGATCCCAGGGCTGACGAGCAGTACTTC
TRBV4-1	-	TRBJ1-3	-	CASSQDRGSGNTIYF	TGCGCCAGCAGCCAAGATAGGGGAAGTGGAAACACCATATATTTT
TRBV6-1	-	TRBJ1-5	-	CASSDPRRGGQPQHF	TGTGCCAGCAGTGACCCGAGACGAGGGGGACAGCCCCAGCATTTT
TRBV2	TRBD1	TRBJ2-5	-	CASSVETGGETQYF	TGTGCCAGCAGTGTTGAGACAGGGGGGGAGACCCAGTACTTC